Shown below are 5 T cell receptor beta chains from a single sample sequenced in a study of T cell repertoires in cytomegalovirus infection. TCRdb reprocessed the reads via MiXCR and lists one record per CDR3 protein. Of around 270,000 distinct CDR3 sequences listed, around 8.7% were seen once; the top ten hold around 15%. The specimen sequenced was PBMCs. The source of these receptors is a human donor in good health (CMV status not recorded). Some clones in this sample may be carry-over from other donors' samples.

V gene TRBV5-4 combines with J gene TRBJ1-2; TRBD1 agrees at 12 bases. V lost 1 base to trimming and J lost 7 bases; unmatched junction nucleotides: 8. Germline CDR1 SGHNT, CDR2 YYREEE (reference sequence). The CDR3 has 16 amino acids. The CDR3 sequence: CASSLTSGQGASGYTF. The CDR3 DNA is TGTGCCAGCAGCTTGACGTCGGGACAGGGGGCATCTGGCTACACCTTC.

This clonotype was observed at least ten times. The genes are TRBV7-2 and TRBJ1-1; 8 bases match TRBD1. With 5 bases clipped from V and 10 bases from J, the junction kept 12 bases outside the gene matches. This CDR3 has 14 residues. CDR1 and CDR2 from the germline V gene are SGHTA and FQGNSA. CDR3 sequence: CASSQTGGGLAAFF. In DNA form, the CDR3 reads TGTGCCAGCAGCCAAACAGGGGGAGGCCTGGCAGCTTTCTTT.

This clonotype has a count of ten or more. The V call is TRBV7-6, the J call TRBJ1-1; D not certain. Germline-derived CDR1 and CDR2 are SGHVS and FNYEAQ. V dropped 6 bases and J dropped 8 bases, with 16 bases sitting between them. The CDR3 consists of 13 residues. The CDR3 sequence: CASSYYASGEAFF. The CDR3, as DNA: TGTGCCAGCAGTTACTATGCTTCAGGAGAAGCTTTCTTT.

This clonotype was found many times. The chain combines TRBV7-8 with TRBJ2-2, with D possibly being TRBD1 or TRBD2 (5 bases each). The CDR3 sequence is 13 residues long. The V gene lost 11 bases and the J gene lost 3 bases, with 13 bases spanning the gap. From germline, CDR1 is SGHVS and CDR2 FQNEAQ. In DNA form, the CDR3 reads TGTGCCTCGGGGCAAGGGGACACCGGGGAGCTGTTTTTT. Its translation: CASGQGDTGELFF.

This clonotype came up many times. The chain has TRBV7-2 and TRBJ1-5; D unclear. Per germline, CDR1 SGHTA and CDR2 FQGNSA. The CDR3 has 18 residues. V was clipped by 3 bases and J by 0 bases, with 18 bases between them. The CDR3 bases are TGTGCCAGCAGCTTCCCTCCGGGAATTACCTATAGCAATCAGCCCCAGCATTTT. This codes for CASSFPPGITYSNQPQHF.